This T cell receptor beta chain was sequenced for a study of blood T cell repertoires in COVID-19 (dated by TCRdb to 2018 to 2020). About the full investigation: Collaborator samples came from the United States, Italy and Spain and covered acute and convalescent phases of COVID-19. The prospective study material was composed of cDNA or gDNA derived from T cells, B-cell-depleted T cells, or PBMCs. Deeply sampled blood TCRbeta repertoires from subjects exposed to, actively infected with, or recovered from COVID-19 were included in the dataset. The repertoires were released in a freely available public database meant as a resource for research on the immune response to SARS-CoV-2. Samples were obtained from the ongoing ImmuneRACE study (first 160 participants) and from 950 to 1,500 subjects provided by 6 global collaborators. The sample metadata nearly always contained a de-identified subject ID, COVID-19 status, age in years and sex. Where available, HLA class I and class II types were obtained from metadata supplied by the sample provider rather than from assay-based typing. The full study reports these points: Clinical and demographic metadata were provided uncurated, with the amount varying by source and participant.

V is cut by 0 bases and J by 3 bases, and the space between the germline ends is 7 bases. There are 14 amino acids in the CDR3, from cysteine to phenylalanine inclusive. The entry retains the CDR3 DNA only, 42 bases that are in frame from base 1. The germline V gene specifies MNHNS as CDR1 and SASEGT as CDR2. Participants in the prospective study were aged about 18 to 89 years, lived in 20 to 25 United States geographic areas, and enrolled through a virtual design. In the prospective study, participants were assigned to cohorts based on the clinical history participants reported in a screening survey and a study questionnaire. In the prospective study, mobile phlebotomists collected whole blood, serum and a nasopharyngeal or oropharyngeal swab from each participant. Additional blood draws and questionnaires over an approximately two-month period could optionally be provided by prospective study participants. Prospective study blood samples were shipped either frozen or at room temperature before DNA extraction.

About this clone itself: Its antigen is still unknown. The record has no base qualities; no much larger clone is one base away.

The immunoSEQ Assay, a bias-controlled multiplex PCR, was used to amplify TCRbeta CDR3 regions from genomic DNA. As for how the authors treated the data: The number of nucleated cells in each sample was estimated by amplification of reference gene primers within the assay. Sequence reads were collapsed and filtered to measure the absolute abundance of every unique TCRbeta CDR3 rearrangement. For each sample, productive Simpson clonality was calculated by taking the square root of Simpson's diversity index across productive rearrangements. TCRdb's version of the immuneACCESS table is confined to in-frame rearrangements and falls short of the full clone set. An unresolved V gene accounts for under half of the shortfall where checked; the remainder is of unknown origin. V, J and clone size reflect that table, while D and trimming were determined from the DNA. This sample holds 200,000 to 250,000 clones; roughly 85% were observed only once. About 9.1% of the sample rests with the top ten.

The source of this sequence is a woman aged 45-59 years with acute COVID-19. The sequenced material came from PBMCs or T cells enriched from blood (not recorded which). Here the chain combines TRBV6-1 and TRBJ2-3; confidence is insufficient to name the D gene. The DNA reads TGTGCCAGCAGTGAAGCAACGAGAACAGATACGCAGTATTTT. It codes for CASSEATRTDTQYF.